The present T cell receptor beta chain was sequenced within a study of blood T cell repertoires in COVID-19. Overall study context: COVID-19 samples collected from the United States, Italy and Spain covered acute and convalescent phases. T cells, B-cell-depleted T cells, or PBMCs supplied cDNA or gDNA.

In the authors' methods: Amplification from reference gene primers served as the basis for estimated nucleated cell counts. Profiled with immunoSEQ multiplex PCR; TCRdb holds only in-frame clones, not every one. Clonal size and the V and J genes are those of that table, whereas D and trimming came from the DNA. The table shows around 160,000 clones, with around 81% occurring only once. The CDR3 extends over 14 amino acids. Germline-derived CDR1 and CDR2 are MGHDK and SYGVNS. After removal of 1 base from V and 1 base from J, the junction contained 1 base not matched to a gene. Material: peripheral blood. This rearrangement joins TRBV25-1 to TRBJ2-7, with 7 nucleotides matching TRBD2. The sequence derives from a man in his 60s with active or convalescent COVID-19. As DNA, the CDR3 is TGTGCCAGCAGTGAATGGGGGGGATCCTACGAGCAGTACTTC. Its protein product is CASSEWGGSYEQYF.